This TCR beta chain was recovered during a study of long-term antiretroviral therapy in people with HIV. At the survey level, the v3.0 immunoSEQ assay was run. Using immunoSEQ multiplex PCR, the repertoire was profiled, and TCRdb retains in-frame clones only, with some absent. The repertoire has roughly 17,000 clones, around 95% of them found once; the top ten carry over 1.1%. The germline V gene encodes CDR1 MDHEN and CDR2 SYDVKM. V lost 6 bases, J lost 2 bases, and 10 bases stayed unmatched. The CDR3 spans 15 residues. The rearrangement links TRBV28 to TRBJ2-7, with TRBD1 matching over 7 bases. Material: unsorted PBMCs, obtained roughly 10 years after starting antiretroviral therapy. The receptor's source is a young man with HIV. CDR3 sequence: CASRPGQSLAYEQYV. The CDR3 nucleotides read TGTGCCAGCAGGCCGGGACAGTCATTGGCCTACGAGCAGTACGTC.